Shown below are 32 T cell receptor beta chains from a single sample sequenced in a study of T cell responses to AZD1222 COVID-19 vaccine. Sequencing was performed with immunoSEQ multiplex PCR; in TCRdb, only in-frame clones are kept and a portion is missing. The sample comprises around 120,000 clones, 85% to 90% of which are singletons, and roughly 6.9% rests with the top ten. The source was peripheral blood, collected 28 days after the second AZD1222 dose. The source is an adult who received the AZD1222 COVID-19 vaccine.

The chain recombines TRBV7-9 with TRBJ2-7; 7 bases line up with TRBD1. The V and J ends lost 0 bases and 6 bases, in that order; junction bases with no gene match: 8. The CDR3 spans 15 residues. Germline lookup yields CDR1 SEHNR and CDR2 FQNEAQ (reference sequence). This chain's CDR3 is CASSLARTGGFEQYF. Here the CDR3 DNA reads TGTGCCAGCAGCTTAGCTCGGACAGGAGGATTCGAGCAGTACTTC.

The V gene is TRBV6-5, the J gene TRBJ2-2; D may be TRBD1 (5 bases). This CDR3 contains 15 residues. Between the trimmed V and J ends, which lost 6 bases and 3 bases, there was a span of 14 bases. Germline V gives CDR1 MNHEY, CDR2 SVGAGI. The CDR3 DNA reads TGTGCCAGCAGGTTATCGACAGTTTACACCGGGGAGCTGTTTTTT. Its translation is CASRLSTVYTGELFF.

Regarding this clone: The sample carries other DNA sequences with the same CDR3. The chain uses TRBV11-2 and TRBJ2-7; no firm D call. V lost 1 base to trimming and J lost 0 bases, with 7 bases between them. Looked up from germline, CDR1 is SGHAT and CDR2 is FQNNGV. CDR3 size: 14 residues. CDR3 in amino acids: CASSLGLSSYEQYF. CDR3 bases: TGTGCCAGCAGCTTAGGTCTGAGCTCCTACGAGCAGTACTTC.

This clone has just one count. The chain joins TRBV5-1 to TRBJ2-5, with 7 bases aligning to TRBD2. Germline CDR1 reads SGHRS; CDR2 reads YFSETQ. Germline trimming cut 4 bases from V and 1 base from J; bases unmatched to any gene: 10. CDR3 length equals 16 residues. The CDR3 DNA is TGCGCCAGCAGCCCGGGGGGTAGGGCTGGCCAAGAGACCCAGTACTTC. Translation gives CASSPGGRAGQETQYF. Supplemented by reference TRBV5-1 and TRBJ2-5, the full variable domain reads KAGVTQTPRYLIKTRGQQVTLSCSPISGHRSVSWYQQTPGQGLQFLFEYFSETQRNKGNFPGRFSGRQFSNSRSEMNVSTLELGDSALYLCASSPGGRAGQETQYFGPGTRLLVL.

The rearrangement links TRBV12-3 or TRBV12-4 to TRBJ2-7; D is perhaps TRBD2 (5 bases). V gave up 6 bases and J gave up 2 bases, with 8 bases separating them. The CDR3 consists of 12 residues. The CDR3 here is CASRRAPYEQYF. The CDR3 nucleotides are TGTGCCAGCAGGAGGGCCCCCTACGAGCAGTACTTC.

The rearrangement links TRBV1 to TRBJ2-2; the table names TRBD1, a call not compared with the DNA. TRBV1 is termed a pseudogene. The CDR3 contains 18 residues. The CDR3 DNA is TGCACCAGCGCGCTAACAGTGGTTGTCACCCCAAACACCGGGGAGCTGTTTTTT. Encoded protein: CTSALTVVVTPNTGELFF.

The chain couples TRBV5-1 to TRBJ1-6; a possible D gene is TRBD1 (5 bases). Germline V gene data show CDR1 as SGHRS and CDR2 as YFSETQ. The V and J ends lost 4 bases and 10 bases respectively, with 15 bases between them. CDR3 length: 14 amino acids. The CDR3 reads CASSRGTSNSPLHF. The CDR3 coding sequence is TGCGCCAGCAGCCGAGGGACGTCCAACTCACCCCTCCACTTT.

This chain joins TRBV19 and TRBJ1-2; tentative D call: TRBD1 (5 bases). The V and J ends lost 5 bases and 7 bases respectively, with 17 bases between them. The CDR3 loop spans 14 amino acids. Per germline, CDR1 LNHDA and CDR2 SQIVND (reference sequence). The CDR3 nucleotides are TGTGCCAGTAGTTCGGGACGACGGCCCTCTGGCTACACCTTC. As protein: CASSSGRRPSGYTF.

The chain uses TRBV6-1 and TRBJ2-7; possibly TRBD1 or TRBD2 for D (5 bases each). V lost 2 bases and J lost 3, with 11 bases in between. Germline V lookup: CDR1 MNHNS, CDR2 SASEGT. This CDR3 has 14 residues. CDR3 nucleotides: TGTGCCAGCAGTGAACAGGGAGCTATCTACGAGCAGTACTTC. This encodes CASSEQGAIYEQYF.

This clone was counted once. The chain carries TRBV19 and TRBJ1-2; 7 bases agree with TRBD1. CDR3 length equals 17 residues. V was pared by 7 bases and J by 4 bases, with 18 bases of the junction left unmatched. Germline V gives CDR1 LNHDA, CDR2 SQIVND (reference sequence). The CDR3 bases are TGTGCCAGTACCCTACGCGGAACAGGGGTATATAGCTATGGCTACACCTTC. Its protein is CASTLRGTGVYSYGYTF.

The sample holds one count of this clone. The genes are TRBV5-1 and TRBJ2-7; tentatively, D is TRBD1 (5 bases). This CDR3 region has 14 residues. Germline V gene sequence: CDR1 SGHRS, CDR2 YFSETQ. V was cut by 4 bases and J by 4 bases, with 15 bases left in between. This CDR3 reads CASSTVTEAYEQYF. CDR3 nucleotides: TGCGCCAGCAGCACCGTGACAGAGGCGTACGAGCAGTACTTC.

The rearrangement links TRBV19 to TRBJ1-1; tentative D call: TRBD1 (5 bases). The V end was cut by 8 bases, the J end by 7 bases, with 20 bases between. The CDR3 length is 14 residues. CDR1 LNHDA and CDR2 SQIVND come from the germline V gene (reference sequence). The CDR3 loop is CASVDRGGLNEAFF. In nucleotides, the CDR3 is TGTGCCAGTGTCGATCGGGGGGGTCTAAATGAAGCTTTCTTT. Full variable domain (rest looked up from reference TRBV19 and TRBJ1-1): DGGITQSPKYLFRKEGQNVTLSCEQNLNHDAMYWYRQDPGQGLRLIYYSQIVNDFQKGDIAEGYSVSREKKESFPLTVTSAQKNPTAFYLCASVDRGGLNEAFFGQGTRLTVV.

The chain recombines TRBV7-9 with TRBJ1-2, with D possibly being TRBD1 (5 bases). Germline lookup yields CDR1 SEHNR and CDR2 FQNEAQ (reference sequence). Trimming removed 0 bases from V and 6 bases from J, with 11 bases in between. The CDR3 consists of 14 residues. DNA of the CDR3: TGTGCCAGCAGCTTAGCGGTCAGGGTTAATGGCTACACCTTC. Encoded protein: CASSLAVRVNGYTF.

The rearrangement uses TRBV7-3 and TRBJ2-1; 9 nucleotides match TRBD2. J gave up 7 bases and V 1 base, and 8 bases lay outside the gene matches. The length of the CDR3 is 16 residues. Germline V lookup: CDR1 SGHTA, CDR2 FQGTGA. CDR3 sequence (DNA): TGTGCCAGCAGCTTAAGACTAGCGGCCCAGAGTAATGAGCAGTTCTTC. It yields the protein CASSLRLAAQSNEQFF.

CDR3 sequence: CASSYTMNTEAFF. The CDR3 nucleotides read TGTGCCAGCAGTTACACTATGAACACTGAAGCTTTCTTT. The chain employs TRBV6-2 or TRBV6-3 and TRBJ1-1, with unresolved D. V was cut by 2 bases and J by 0 bases, with 4 bases left in between. The CDR3 loop spans 13 amino acids. Per germline, CDR1 MNHEY and CDR2 SVGEGT.

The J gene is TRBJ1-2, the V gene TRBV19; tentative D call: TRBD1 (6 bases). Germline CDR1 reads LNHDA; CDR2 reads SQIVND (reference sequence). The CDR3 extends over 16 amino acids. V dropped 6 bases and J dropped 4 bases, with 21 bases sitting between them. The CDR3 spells CASRQQTTGGSYGYTF. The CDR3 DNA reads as TGTGCCAGTAGACAACAAACGACAGGAGGCAGCTATGGCTACACCTTC. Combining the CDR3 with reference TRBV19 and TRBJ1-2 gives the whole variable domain DGGITQSPKYLFRKEGQNVTLSCEQNLNHDAMYWYRQDPGQGLRLIYYSQIVNDFQKGDIAEGYSVSREKKESFPLTVTSAQKNPTAFYLCASRQQTTGGSYGYTFGSGTRLTVV.

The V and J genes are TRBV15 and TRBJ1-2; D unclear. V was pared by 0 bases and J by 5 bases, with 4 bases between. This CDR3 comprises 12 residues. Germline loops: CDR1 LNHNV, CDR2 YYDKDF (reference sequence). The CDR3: CATSRDQYGYTF. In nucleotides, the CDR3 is TGTGCCACCAGCAGAGACCAATATGGCTACACCTTC.

CDR3 in DNA: TGTGCCAGCAGTTCGACGGGAGGCTACACCTTC. Translation: CASSSTGGYTF. This rearrangement joins TRBV6-5 to TRBJ1-2; D gene ambiguous. CDR1 MNHEY and CDR2 SVGAGI come from the germline V gene. V lost 4 bases and J lost 8, with 8 bases in between. The CDR3 length is 11 residues.

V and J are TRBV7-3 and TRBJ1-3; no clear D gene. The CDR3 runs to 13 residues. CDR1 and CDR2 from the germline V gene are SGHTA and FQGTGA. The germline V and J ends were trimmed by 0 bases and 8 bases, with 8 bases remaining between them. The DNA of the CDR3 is TGTGCCAGCAGCTTAACGCGCGGGGACACCATATATTTT. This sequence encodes CASSLTRGDTIYF.

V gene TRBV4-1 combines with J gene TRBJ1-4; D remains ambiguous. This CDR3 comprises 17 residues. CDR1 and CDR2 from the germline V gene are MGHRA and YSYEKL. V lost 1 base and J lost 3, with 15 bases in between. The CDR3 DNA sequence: TGCGCCAGCAGCCAAGTGGACGTATTAGGAGCTAATGAAAAACTGTTTTTT. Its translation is CASSQVDVLGANEKLFF.

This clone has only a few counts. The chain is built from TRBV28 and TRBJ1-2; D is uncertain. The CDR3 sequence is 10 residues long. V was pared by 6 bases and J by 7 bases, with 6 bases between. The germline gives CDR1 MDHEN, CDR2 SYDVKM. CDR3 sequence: CASRAVGYTF. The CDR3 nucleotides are TGTGCCAGCAGGGCAGTTGGCTACACCTTC.

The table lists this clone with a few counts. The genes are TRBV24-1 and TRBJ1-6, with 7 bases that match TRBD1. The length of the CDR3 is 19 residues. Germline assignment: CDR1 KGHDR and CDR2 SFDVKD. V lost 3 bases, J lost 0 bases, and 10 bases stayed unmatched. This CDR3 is CATSDPGTAKSSYNSPLHF. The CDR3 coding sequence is TGTGCCACCAGTGATCCCGGGACAGCGAAGAGCTCCTATAATTCACCCCTCCACTTT.

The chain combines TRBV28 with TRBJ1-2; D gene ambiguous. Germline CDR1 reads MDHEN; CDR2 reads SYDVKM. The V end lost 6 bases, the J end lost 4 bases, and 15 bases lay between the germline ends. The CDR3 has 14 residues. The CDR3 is CASRRVFGGYGYTF. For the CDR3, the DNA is TGTGCCAGCAGAAGGGTCTTTGGAGGCTATGGCTACACCTTC.

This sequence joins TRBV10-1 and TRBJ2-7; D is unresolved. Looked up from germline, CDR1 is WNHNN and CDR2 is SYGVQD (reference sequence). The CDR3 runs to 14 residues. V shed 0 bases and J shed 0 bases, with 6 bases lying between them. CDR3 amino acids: CASSESRSSYEQYF. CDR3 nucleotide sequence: TGCGCCAGCAGTGAGTCAAGAAGCTCCTACGAGCAGTACTTC.

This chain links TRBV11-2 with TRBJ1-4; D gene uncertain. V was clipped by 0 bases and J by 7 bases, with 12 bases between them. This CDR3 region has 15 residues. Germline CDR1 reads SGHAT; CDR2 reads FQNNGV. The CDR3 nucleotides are TGTGCCAGCAGCTTAGATGGAGGGTTGTCTGAAAAACTGTTTTTT. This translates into CASSLDGGLSEKLFF. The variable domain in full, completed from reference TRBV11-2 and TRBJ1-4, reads EAGVAQSPRYKIIEKRQSVAFWCNPISGHATLYWYQQILGQGPKLLIQFQNNGVVDDSQLPKDRFSAERLKGVDSTLKIQPAKLEDSAVYLCASSLDGGLSEKLFFGSGTQLSVL.

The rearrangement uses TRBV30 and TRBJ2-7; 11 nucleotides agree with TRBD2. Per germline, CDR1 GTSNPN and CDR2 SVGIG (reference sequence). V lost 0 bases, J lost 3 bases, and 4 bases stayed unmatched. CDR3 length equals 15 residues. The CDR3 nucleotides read TGTGCCTGGAGTGTGGATGGGACTAGCGGCTACGAGCAGTACTTC. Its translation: CAWSVDGTSGYEQYF.

The CDR3 DNA sequence: TGTGCCAGCAGCAGACTAGCGGGGGCGAACACCGGGGAGCTGTTTTTT. This translates into CASSRLAGANTGELFF. The chain couples TRBV11-3 to TRBJ2-2, with 12 bases identical to TRBD2. This CDR3 is built from 16 residues. From germline, CDR1 is SGHNT and CDR2 YENEEA. J was trimmed by 0 bases and V by 5 bases; bases with no gene match: 1.

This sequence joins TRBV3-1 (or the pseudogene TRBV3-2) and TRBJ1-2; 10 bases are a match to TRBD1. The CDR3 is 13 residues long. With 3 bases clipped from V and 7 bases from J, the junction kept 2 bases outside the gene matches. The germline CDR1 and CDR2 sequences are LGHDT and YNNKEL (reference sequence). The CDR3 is CASSQGTGVGYTF. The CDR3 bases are TGTGCCAGCAGCCAGGGGACAGGGGTTGGCTACACCTTC.

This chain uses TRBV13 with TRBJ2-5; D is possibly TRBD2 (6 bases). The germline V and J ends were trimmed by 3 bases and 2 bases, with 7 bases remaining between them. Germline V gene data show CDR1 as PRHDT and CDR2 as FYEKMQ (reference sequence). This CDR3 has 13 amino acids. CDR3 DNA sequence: TGTGCCAGCAGCTTTCGGGGGCAAGAGACCCAGTACTTC. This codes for CASSFRGQETQYF. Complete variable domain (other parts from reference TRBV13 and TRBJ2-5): AAGVIQSPRHLIKEKRETATLKCYPIPRHDTVYWYQQGPGQDPQFLISFYEKMQSDKGSIPDRFSAQQFSDYHSELNMSSLELGDSALYFCASSFRGQETQYFGPGTRLLVL.

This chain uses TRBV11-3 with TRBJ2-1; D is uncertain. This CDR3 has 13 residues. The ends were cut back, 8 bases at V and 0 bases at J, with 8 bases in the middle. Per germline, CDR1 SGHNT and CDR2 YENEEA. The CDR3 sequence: CASGPSSYNEQFF. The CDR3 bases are TGTGCCAGCGGACCCAGCTCCTACAATGAGCAGTTCTTC.

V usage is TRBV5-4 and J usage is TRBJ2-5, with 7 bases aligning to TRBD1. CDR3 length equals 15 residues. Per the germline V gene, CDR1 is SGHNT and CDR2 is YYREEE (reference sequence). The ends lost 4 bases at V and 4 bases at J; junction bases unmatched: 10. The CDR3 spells CASSPLGGLGETQYF. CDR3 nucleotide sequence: TGTGCCAGCAGCCCCCTAGGGGGCCTCGGAGAGACCCAGTACTTC.

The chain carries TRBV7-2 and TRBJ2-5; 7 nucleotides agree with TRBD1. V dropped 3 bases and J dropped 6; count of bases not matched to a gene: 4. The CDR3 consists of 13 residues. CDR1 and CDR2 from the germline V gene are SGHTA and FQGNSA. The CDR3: CASSFDRVQTQYF. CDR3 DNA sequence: TGTGCCAGCAGCTTCGACAGGGTGCAGACCCAGTACTTC.